Below are 22 T cell receptor beta chains sequenced from a single sample in a study of blood T cell repertoires in COVID-19. Measured with immunoSEQ multiplex PCR; TCRdb has only the in-frame clones, and not every one. The sample lists 150,000 to 200,000 clones; about 86% were seen once. The material sequenced was peripheral blood. These receptors came from a woman at least 80 years old in a cohort sampled during active or convalescent COVID-19.

The rearrangement links TRBV7-9 to TRBJ2-3; D may be TRBD2 (5 bases). The CDR3 contains 14 residues. The germline CDR1 and CDR2 sequences are SEHNR and FQNEAQ (reference sequence). Trimming cost V 7 bases and J 5 bases, with 16 bases left between them. The CDR3 sequence: CASNVKGVKDTQYF. The DNA for the CDR3 is TGTGCCAGCAACGTTAAGGGAGTTAAAGATACGCAGTATTTT. Drawing the rest from reference TRBV7-9 and TRBJ2-3, the complete variable domain is DTGVSQNPRHKITKRGQNVTFRCDPISEHNRLYWYRQTLGQGPEFLTYFQNEAQLEKSRLLSDRFSAERPKGSFSTLEIQRTEQGDSAMYLCASNVKGVKDTQYFGPGTRLTVL.

The chain combines TRBV29-1 with TRBJ1-1; 8 nucleotides agree with TRBD1. V was clipped by 6 bases and J by 5 bases; unmatched bases: 11. The V gene's germline CDR1 is SQVTM and CDR2 ANQGSEA. The CDR3 runs 14 residues. The CDR3 spells CSVLAGTGGTEAFF. In nucleotides, the CDR3 is TGCAGCGTCTTAGCAGGGACAGGAGGGACTGAAGCTTTCTTT.

This clone was counted a single time. The chain employs TRBV18 and TRBJ1-5, with TRBD1 identical over 9 bases. The CDR3 runs 15 residues. Germline lookup yields CDR1 KGHSH and CDR2 LQKENI. The V segment lost 3 bases and the J segment 5 bases; nucleotides outside the gene matches: 5. CDR3 loop: CASSPGQGLDQPQHF. As DNA, the CDR3 is TGTGCCAGCTCACCTGGACAGGGGTTGGATCAGCCCCAGCATTTT.

The chain couples TRBV2 to TRBJ1-2; D remains unclear. Per germline, CDR1 SNHLY and CDR2 FYNNEI. There are 14 residues in the CDR3. V was cut by 4 bases and J by 4 bases, with 13 bases left in between. The CDR3 region has the DNA TGTGCCAGCAGTGTAGCAGCCACTCGCTATGGCTACACCTTC. It codes for CASSVAATRYGYTF. The full variable domain, completed using reference TRBV2 and TRBJ1-2, is EPEVTQTPSHQVTQMGQEVILRCVPISNHLYFYWYRQILGQKVEFLVSFYNNEISEKSEIFDDQFSVERPDGSNFTLKIRSTKLEDSAMYFCASSVAATRYGYTFGSGTRLTVV.

This clone was recorded a few times. This chain joins TRBV18 and TRBJ1-5; D gene uncertain. Trimming took off 2 bases at V and 4 bases at J, with 9 bases between the two ends. CDR3 length: 14 residues. CDR1 is KGHSH, CDR2 LQKENI, per germline. CDR3 in amino acids: CASSPSSGNQPQHF. CDR3 nucleotides: TGTGCCAGCTCACCAAGCTCGGGAAATCAGCCCCAGCATTTT.

J is TRBJ1-5 and V is TRBV28; 7 nucleotides line up with TRBD1. Unmatched junction bases numbered 10, after V lost 5 bases and J lost 6 bases. The CDR3 spans 15 residues. CDR1 is MDHEN, CDR2 SYDVKM, per germline. The CDR3 spells CASSQTGKRGQPQHF. The DNA for the CDR3 is TGTGCCAGCAGTCAGACAGGGAAGAGGGGTCAGCCCCAGCATTTT.

V and J are TRBV6-5 and TRBJ1-5; a weak D match, TRBD1 (6 bases). The CDR3 has 15 amino acids. Germline lookup yields CDR1 MNHEY and CDR2 SVGAGI. V was clipped by 5 bases and J by 2 bases, with 13 bases between them. The CDR3 loop is CASSKQGVGNQPQHF. CDR3 DNA sequence: TGTGCCAGCAGTAAACAGGGCGTCGGCAATCAGCCCCAGCATTTT.

This clone was observed a few times. This chain uses TRBV7-9 with TRBJ1-4; maybe TRBD1 (6 bases). Germline V CDR1 and CDR2: SEHNR, FQNEAQ (reference sequence). This CDR3 has 15 residues. Trimming pared 5 bases from V and 2 bases from J, leaving 12 bases between. CDR3 protein: CASSPEQGTNEKLFF. The CDR3, as DNA: TGTGCCAGCAGCCCAGAACAGGGCACTAATGAAAAACTGTTTTTT.

The V call is TRBV12-3 or TRBV12-4, the J call TRBJ1-1; a weak D match, TRBD1 (5 bases). V lost 6 bases, J lost 0 bases, and 8 bases lay in between. The CDR3 loop spans 13 amino acids. CDR3 nucleotide sequence: TGTGCCAGCAGAGACAGCATGAACACTGAAGCTTTCTTT. This sequence encodes CASRDSMNTEAFF.

The rearrangement joins TRBV11-2 to TRBJ1-1, with 8 bases matching TRBD1. J lost 4 bases, V lost 4 bases, and 8 bases had no gene match. Germline V gene lookup returns CDR1 SGHAT and CDR2 FQNNGV. This CDR3 is built from 15 residues. The CDR3 region has the DNA TGTGCCAGCAGCTCGGTCAGGGGGCGCGGCACTGAAGCTTTCTTT. The encoded protein is CASSSVRGRGTEAFF.

V usage is TRBV28 and J usage is TRBJ2-3, with 9 positions matching TRBD1. The CDR3 is 16 amino acids. J was trimmed by 6 bases and V by 6 bases; bases with no gene match: 13. Germline V lookup: CDR1 MDHEN, CDR2 SYDVKM. In DNA form, the CDR3 reads TGTGCCAGCAGGGGACCGGGACAGGGCAATTGGGATACGCAGTATTTT. Translation gives CASRGPGQGNWDTQYF.

The gene calls are TRBV9 and TRBJ2-1, with 9 bases that match TRBD2. The CDR3 is 15 amino acids. The germline V gene has CDR1 SGDLS and CDR2 YYNGEE. J was trimmed by 8 bases and V by 0 bases; bases with no gene match: 6. CDR3 region: CASSVVGTSTYEQFF. CDR3 sequence (DNA): TGTGCCAGCAGCGTAGTTGGGACTAGCACTTATGAGCAGTTCTTC.

The chain has TRBV5-1 and TRBJ1-1; no clear D. V lost 5 bases and J lost 1, with 9 bases in between. Germline values: CDR1 SGHRS, CDR2 YFSETQ. The CDR3 length is 13 residues. The CDR3 spells CASRGTENTEAFF. In nucleotides, the CDR3 is TGCGCCAGCAGGGGCACCGAGAACACTGAAGCTTTCTTT.

The chain recombines TRBV30 with TRBJ2-1, with a weak D call TRBD2 (7 bases). The germline V gene has CDR1 GTSNPN and CDR2 SVGIG (reference sequence). This CDR3 has 17 amino acids. With 7 bases removed from V and 0 bases from J, the gap between germline ends came to 22 bases. CDR3 nucleotide sequence: TGTGCCTCGAATGGCGGGATAGGGGGGGGCTCCTACAATGAGCAGTTCTTC. Translated: CASNGGIGGGSYNEQFF.

The V and J genes are TRBV10-3 and TRBJ1-4, with 9 nucleotides matching TRBD1. After removal of 4 bases from V and 8 bases from J, the junction contained 8 bases not matched to a gene. The CDR3 is 15 amino acids. Germline V lookup: CDR1 ENHRY, CDR2 SYGVKD. This CDR3 is CAISAQDRGHEKLFF. CDR3 sequence (DNA): TGTGCCATCAGTGCACAGGACAGGGGACACGAAAAACTGTTTTTT.

The chain recombines TRBV28 with TRBJ1-5; D is unclear. V gave up 2 bases and J gave up 7 bases, with 12 bases separating them. CDR3 length: 14 amino acids. Germline V gene lookup returns CDR1 MDHEN and CDR2 SYDVKM. The CDR3 sequence: CASSLRYSGQPQHF. The CDR3 region has the DNA TGTGCCAGCAGTTTAAGGTATTCGGGGCAGCCCCAGCATTTT. Filled out from reference TRBV28 and TRBJ1-5, the complete variable domain reads DVKVTQSSRYLVKRTGEKVFLECVQDMDHENMFWYRQDPGLGLRLIYFSYDVKMKEKGDIPEGYSVSREKKERFSLILESASTNQTSMYLCASSLRYSGQPQHFGDGTRLSIL.

The chain combines TRBV11-3 with TRBJ2-7; tentatively, D is TRBD1 (6 bases). Trimming cost V 8 bases and J 7 bases, with 15 bases left between them. The CDR3 runs to 12 residues. Germline V gene data show CDR1 as SGHNT and CDR2 as YENEEA. The CDR3, as DNA: TGTGCCAGCCTTATACAGGGCTTAGAGCAGTACGTC. This encodes CASLIQGLEQYV.

This chain links TRBV11-3 with TRBJ1-6, with 7 bases matching TRBD1. Germline-derived CDR1 and CDR2 are SGHNT and YENEEA. CDR3 length: 16 residues. The V gene end was trimmed by 2 bases and the J gene end by 7 bases; junction bases not matched to a gene: 8. CDR3 DNA sequence: TGTGCCAGCAGCTTACGTACCGGGACAGAGAATTCACCCCTCCACTTT. Its protein is CASSLRTGTENSPLHF.

The chain joins TRBV18 to TRBJ2-3, with D maybe TRBD1 (5 bases). CDR3 length: 15 residues. The V gene lost 5 bases and the J gene lost 0 bases, with 12 bases spanning the gap. Germline V gives CDR1 KGHSH, CDR2 LQKENI. CDR3 DNA: TGTGCCAGCTCATCGACAGCGACCAGCACAGATACGCAGTATTTT. It encodes CASSSTATSTDTQYF.

The V call is TRBV5-1, the J call TRBJ1-1, with a tentative D call TRBD1 (6 bases). V shed 2 bases and J shed 1 base, with 12 bases lying between them. Germline V gene sequence: CDR1 SGHRS, CDR2 YFSETQ. This CDR3 region has 15 residues. CDR3 region: CASSFSQGGNTEAFF. The CDR3 nucleotides are TGCGCCAGCAGCTTTTCACAAGGGGGGAACACTGAAGCTTTCTTT.

This chain connects TRBV20-1 to TRBJ1-1; D may be TRBD1 (6 bases). V was clipped by 3 bases and J by 4 bases, with 9 bases between them. The CDR3 is made up of 12 amino acids. Germline CDR1 and CDR2: DFQATT and SNEGSKA (reference sequence). CDR3 sequence: CSASPRGTEAFF. In DNA form, the CDR3 reads TGCAGTGCTAGTCCCAGGGGCACTGAAGCTTTCTTT.

The V and J genes are TRBV30 and TRBJ1-1; possible D gene TRBD1, 6 bases. This CDR3 contains 13 residues. V shed 7 bases and J shed 5 bases, with 17 bases lying between them. Germline CDR1 reads GTSNPN; CDR2 reads SVGIG (reference sequence). CDR3 bases: TGTGCCTTGAAACAGGGAGGGGGAACTGAAGCTTTCTTT. Its translation is CALKQGGGTEAFF.